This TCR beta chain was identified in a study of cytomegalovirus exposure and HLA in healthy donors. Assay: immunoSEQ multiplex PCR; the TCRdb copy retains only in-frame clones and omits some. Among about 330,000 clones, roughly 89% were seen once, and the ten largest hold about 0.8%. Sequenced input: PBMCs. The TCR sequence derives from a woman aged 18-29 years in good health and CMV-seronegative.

The CDR3 here is CASSLGPSGNTEAFF. The CDR3 DNA reads as TGTGCCAGCAGTCTGGGTCCTTCAGGGAACACTGAAGCTTTCTTT. The J gene is TRBJ1-1, the V gene TRBV6-5; D is unresolved. Germline CDR1 MNHEY, CDR2 SVGAGI. V was trimmed by 5 bases and J by 1 base, leaving 14 bases between them. The CDR3 contains 15 residues.